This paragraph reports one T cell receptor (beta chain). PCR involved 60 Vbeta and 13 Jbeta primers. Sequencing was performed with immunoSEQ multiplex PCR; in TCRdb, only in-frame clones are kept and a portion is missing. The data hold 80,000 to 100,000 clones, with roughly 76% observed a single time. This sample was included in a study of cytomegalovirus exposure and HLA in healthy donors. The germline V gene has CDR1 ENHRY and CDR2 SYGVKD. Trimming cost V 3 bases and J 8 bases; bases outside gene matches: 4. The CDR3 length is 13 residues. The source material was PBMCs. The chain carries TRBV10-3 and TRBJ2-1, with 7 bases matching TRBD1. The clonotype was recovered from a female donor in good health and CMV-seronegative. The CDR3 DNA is TGTGCCATCAGTGATACAGGGGTCTATGAGCAGTTCTTC. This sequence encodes CAISDTGVYEQFF.